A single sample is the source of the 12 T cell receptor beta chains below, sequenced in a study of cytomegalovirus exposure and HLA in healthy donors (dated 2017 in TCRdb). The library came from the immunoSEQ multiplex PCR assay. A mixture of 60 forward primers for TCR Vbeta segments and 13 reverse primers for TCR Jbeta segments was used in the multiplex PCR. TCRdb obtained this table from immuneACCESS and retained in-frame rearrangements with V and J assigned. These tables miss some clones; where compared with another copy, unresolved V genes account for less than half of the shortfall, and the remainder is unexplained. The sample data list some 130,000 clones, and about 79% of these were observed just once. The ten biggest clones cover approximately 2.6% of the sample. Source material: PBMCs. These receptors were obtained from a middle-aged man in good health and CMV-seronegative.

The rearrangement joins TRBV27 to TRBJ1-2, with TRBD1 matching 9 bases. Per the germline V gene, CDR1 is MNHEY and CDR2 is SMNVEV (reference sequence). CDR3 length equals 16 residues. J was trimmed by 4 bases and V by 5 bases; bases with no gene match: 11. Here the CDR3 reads CASSPKQGAISYGYTF. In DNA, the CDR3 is TGTGCCAGCAGTCCTAAACAGGGGGCGATATCCTATGGCTACACCTTC.

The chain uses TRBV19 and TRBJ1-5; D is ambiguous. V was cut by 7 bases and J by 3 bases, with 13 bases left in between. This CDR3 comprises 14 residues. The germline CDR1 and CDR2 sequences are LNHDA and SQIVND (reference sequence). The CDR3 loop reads CASKGRTTNQPQHF. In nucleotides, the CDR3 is TGTGCCAGTAAGGGAAGGACTACCAATCAGCCCCAGCATTTT.

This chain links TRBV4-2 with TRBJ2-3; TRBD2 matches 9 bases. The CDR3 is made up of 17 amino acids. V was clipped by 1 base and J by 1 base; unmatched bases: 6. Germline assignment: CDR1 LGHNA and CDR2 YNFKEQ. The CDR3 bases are TGTGCCAGCAGCCAAGCGCGGGGGGGCAGAGGCACAGATACGCAGTATTTT. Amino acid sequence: CASSQARGGRGTDTQYF.

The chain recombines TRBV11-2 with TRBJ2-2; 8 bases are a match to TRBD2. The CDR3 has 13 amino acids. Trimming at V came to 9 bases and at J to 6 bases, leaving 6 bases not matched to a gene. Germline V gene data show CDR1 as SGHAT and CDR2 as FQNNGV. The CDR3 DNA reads TGTGCCAGTGGGCGGGAGGCATCCGGGGAGCTGTTTTTT. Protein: CASGREASGELFF.

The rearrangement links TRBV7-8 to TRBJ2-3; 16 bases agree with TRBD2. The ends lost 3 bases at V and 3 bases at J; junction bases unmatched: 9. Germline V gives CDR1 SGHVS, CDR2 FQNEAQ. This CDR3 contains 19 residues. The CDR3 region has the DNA TGTGCCAGCAGCTTTGATCGGAGGGGACTAGCGGGGGGGACAGATACGCAGTATTTT. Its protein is CASSFDRRGLAGGTDTQYF. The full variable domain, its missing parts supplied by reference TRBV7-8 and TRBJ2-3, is GAGVSQSPRYKVAKRGQDVALRCDPISGHVSLFWYQQALGQGPEFLTYFQNEAQLDKSGLPSDRFFAERPEGSVSTLKIQRTQQEDSAVYLCASSFDRRGLAGGTDTQYFGPGTRLTVL.

The CDR3 is CASSLRETEAFF. The CDR3 nucleotides are TGTGCCAGCAGTTTGCGGGAAACTGAAGCTTTCTTT. The chain combines TRBV28 with TRBJ1-1; unclear D gene. Germline-derived CDR1 and CDR2 are MDHEN and SYDVKM. The CDR3 is 12 amino acids. Trimming left V 3 bases short and J 5 bases short, with 7 bases between. Full variable domain (rest looked up from reference TRBV28 and TRBJ1-1): DVKVTQSSRYLVKRTGEKVFLECVQDMDHENMFWYRQDPGLGLRLIYFSYDVKMKEKGDIPEGYSVSREKKERFSLILESASTNQTSMYLCASSLRETEAFFGQGTRLTVV.

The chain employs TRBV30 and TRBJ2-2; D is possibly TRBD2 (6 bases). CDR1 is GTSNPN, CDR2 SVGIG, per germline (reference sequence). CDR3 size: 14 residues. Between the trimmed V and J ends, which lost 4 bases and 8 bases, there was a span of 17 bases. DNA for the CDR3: TGTGCCTGGAAGGAGGGCCACACACCGGGGGAGCTGTTTTTT. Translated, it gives CAWKEGHTPGELFF.

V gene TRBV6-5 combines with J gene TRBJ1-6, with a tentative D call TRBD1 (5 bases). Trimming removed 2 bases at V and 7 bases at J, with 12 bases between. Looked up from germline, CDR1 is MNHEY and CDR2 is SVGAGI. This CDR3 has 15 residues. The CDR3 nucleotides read TGTGCCAGCAGTTACGCAGGGCTTGTAAATTCACCCCTCCACTTT. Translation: CASSYAGLVNSPLHF.

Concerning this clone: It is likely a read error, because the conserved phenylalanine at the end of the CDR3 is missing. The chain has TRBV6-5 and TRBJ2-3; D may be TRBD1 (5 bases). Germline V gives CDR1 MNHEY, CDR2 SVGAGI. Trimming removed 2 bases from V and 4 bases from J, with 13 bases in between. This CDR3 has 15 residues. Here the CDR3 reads CASSYDSAPADTQYV. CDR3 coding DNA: TGTGCCAGCAGTTACGACAGCGCCCCGGCAGATACGCAGTATGTT.

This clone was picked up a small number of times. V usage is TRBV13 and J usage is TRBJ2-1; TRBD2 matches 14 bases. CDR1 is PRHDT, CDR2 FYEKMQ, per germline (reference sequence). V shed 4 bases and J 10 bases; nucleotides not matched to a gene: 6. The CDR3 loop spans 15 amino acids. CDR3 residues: CASSSGLAGAGEQFF. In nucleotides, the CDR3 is TGTGCCAGCAGCTCGGGACTAGCGGGGGCAGGGGAGCAGTTCTTC.

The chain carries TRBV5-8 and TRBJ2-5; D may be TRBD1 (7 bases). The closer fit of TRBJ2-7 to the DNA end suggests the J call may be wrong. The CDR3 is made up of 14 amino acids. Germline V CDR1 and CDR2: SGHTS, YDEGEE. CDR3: CASSWAGGGYEQYF. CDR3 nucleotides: TGTGCCAGCAGCTGGGCAGGGGGAGGATACGAGCAGTACTTC.

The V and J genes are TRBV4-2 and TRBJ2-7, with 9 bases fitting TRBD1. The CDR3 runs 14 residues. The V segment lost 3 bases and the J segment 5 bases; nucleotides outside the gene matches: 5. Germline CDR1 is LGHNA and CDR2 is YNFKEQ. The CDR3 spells CASSHPGQGHEQYF. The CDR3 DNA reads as TGTGCCAGCAGCCACCCGGGACAGGGCCACGAGCAGTACTTC.